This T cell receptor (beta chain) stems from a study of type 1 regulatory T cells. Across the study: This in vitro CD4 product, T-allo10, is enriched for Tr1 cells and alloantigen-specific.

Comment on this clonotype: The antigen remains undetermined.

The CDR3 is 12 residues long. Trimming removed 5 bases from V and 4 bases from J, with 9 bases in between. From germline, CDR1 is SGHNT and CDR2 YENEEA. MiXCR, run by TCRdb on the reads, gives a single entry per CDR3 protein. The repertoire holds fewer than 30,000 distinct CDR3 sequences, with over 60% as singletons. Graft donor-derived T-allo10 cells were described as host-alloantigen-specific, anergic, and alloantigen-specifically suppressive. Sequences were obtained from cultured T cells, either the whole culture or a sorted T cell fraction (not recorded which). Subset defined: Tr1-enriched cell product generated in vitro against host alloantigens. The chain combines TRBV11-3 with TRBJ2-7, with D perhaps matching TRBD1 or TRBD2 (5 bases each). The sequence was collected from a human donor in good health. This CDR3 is CASSLRGYEQYF. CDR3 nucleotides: TGTGCCAGCAGCCTGAGGGGTTACGAGCAGTACTTC.